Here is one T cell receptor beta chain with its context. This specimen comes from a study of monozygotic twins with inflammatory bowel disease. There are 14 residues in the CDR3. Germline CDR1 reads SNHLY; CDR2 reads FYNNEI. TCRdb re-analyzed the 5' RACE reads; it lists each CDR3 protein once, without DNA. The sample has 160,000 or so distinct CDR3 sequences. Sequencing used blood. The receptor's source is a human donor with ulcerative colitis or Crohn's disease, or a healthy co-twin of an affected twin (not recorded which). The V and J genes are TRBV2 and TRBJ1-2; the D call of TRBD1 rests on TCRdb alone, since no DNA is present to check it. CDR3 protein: CASSSDNLNYGYTF.